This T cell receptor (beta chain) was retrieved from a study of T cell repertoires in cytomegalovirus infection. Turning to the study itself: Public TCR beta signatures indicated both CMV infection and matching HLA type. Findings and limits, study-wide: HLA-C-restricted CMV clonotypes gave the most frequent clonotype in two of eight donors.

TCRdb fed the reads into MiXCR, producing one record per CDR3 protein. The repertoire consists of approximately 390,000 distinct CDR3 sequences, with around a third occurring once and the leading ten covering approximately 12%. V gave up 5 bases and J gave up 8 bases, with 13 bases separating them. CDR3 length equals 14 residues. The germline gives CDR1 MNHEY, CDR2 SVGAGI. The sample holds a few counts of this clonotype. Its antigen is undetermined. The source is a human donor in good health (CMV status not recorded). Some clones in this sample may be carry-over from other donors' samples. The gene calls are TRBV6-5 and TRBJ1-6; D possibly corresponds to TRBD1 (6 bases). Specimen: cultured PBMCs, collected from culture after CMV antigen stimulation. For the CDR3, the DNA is TGTGCCAGCAGTCTACAGGGTCTGGATTCACCCCTCCACTTT. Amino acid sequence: CASSLQGLDSPLHF.